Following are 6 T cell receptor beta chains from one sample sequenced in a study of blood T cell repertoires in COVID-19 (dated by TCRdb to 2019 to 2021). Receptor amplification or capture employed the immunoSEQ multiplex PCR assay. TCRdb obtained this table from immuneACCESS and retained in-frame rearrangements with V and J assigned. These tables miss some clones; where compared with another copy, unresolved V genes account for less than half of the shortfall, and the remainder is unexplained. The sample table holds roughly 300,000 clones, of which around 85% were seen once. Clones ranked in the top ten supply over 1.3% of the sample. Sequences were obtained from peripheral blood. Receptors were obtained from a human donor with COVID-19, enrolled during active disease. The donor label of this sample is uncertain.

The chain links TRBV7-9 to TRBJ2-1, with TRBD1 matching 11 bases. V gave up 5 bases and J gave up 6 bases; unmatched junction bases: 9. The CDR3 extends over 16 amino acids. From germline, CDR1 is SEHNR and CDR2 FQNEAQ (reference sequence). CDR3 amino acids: CASSAGGTGGFNEQFF. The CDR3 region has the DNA TGTGCCAGCAGCGCAGGAGGGACAGGGGGTTTCAATGAGCAGTTCTTC.

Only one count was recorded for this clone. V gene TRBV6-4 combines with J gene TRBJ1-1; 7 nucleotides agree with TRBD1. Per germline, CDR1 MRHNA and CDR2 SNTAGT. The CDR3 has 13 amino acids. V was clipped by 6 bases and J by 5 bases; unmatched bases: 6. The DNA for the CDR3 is TGTGCCAGCAGGGCCCAACAGGGGACTGAAGCTTTCTTT. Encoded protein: CASRAQQGTEAFF.

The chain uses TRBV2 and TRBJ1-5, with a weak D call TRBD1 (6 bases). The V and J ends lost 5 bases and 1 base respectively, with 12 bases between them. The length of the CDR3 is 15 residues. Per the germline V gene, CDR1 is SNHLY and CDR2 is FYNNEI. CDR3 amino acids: CASSTDRLSNQPQHF. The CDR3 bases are TGTGCCAGCAGTACCGACAGGTTGAGCAATCAGCCCCAGCATTTT. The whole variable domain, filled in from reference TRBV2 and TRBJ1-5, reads EPEVTQTPSHQVTQMGQEVILRCVPISNHLYFYWYRQILGQKVEFLVSFYNNEISEKSEIFDDQFSVERPDGSNFTLKIRSTKLEDSAMYFCASSTDRLSNQPQHFGDGTRLSIL.

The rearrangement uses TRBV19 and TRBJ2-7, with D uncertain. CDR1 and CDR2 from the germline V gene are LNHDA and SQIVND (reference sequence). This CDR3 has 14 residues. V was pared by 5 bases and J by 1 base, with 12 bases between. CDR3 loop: CASSYAGDSYEQYF. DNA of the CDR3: TGTGCCAGTAGTTATGCAGGCGATTCCTACGAGCAGTACTTC.

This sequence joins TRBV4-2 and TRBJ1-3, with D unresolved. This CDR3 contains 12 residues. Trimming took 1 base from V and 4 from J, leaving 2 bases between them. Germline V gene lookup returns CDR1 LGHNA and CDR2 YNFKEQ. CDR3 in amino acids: CASSQAGNTIYF. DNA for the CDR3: TGTGCCAGCAGCCAAGCAGGAAACACCATATATTTT.

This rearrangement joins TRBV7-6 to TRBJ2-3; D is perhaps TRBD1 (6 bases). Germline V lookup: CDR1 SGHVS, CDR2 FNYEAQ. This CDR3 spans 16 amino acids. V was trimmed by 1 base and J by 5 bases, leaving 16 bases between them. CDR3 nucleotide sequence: TGTGCCAGCAGCTTAGGGTCCGGTTCCAGGGGAGATACGCAGTATTTT. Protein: CASSLGSGSRGDTQYF.